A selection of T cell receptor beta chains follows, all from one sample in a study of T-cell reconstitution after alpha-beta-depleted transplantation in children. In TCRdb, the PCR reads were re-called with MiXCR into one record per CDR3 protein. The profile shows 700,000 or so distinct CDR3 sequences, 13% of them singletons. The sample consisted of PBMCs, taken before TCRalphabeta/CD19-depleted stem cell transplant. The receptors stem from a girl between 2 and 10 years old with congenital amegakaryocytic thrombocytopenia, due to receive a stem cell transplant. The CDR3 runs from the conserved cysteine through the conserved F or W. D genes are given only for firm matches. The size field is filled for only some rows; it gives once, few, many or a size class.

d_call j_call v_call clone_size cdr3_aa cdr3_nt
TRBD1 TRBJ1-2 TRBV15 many CATSRDMSDRGDGYTF TGTGCCACCAGCAGAGATATGTCGGACAGGGGAGATGGCTACACCTTC
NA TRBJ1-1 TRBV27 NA CASSVGPNTEAFF TGTGCCAGCAGTGTTGGGCCGAACACTGAAGCTTTCTTT
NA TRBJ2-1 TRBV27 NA CASSSGSIPYNEQFF TGTGCCAGCAGTTCCGGGAGTATCCCCTACAATGAGCAGTTCTTC
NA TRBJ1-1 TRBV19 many CASNPIGEGNTEAFF TGTGCCAGTAACCCAATCGGGGAGGGGAACACTGAAGCTTTCTTT
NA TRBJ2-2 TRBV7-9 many CASSSWFSGNTGELFF TGTGCCAGCAGCTCTTGGTTTAGCGGAAACACCGGGGAGCTGTTTTTT
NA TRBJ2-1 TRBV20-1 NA CSASVRGSTNEQFF TGCAGTGCCTCCGTGAGGGGGAGTACAAATGAGCAGTTCTTC
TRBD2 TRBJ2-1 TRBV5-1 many CASSLRGLAGNNEQFF TGCGCCAGCAGCTTGCGTGGGTTAGCGGGAAACAATGAGCAGTTCTTC
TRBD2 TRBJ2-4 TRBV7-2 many CASSWSGLAKNIQYF TGTGCCAGCAGCTGGTCCGGACTAGCAAAAAACATTCAGTACTTC
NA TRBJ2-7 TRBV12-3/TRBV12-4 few CASSLTTRISYEQYF TGTGCCAGCAGTCTAACTACTAGAATTTCCTACGAGCAGTACTTC
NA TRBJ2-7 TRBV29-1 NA CSVEQDNSYEQYF TGCAGCGTTGAGCAGGACAACTCCTACGAGCAGTACTTC
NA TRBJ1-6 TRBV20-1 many CSAVSGPYNSPLHF TGCAGTGCCGTTTCGGGACCTTATAATTCACCCCTCCACTTT
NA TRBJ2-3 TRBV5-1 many CASSLLSGPSDTQYF TGCGCCAGCAGCTTGTTGAGCGGGCCCTCAGATACGCAGTATTTT
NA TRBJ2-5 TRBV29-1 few CSARGLETQYF TGCAGCGCCCGGGGACTAGAGACCCAGTACTTC
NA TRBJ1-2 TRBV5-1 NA CASSSPGQNGYTF TGCGCCAGCAGCTCCCCCGGACAAAATGGCTACACCTTC
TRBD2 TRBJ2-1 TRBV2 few CASRPGLAGTEQFF TGTGCCAGCAGACCGGGACTAGCGGGAACTGAGCAGTTCTTC
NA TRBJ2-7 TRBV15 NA CATSQGLGYEQYF TGTGCCACCAGCCAGGGGTTGGGCTACGAGCAGTACTTC
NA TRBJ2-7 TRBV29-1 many CSVEDTDSYEQYF TGCAGCGTTGAAGATACGGACAGCTACGAGCAGTACTTC
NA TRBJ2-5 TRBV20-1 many CSADKTETQYF TGCAGTGCCGATAAGACAGAGACCCAGTACTTC
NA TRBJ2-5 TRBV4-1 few CASRPMSEETQYF TGCGCCAGCAGACCGATGTCCGAAGAGACCCAGTACTTC
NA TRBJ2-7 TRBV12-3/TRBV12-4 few CASSSSGTALFEQYF TGTGCCAGCAGTTCGTCCGGGACTGCTCTCTTCGAGCAGTACTTC
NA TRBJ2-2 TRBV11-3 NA CASSYEEDTGELFF TGTGCCAGCAGCTATGAAGAGGACACCGGGGAGCTGTTTTTT
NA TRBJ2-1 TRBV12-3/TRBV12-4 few CASVSQWGEQFF TGTGCCAGCGTGTCCCAGTGGGGTGAGCAGTTCTTC
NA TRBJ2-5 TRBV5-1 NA CASSSDSLEETQYF TGCGCCAGCAGCTCGGACAGCCTAGAGGAGACCCAGTACTTC
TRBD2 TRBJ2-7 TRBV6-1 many CASSPLAGGHYEQYF TGTGCCAGCAGTCCACTAGCGGGAGGCCACTACGAGCAGTACTTC
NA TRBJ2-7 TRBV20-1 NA CSAGTHSYEQYF TGCAGTGCCGGGACGCATTCCTACGAGCAGTACTTC
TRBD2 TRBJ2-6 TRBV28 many CAIRLAGSSGANVLTF TGTGCCATCCGACTAGCGGGCAGCTCTGGGGCCAACGTCCTGACTTTC
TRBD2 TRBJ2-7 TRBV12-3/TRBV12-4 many CASSKTSGSYEQYF TGTGCCAGCAGTAAGACTAGCGGGTCGTACGAGCAGTACTTC
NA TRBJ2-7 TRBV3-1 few CASSLRRVASSYEQYF TGTGCCAGCAGCCTACGCCGGGTTGCAAGCTCCTACGAGCAGTACTTC
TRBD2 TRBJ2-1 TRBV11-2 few CASSPTRTSGGGNEQFF TGTGCCAGCAGCCCCACAAGGACTAGCGGAGGGGGGAATGAGCAGTTCTTC
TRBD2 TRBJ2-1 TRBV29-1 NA CSVTPLVPGLAGGAYNEQFF TGCAGCGTTACACCTCTTGTCCCGGGACTAGCGGGAGGGGCCTACAATGAGCAGTTCTTC
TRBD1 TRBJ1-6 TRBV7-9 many CASTVGQGDSPLHF TGTGCCAGCACCGTGGGACAGGGCGATTCACCCCTCCACTTT
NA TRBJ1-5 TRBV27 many CASRGEGGLNQPQHF TGTGCCAGCAGAGGGGAGGGTGGTTTAAATCAGCCCCAGCATTTT
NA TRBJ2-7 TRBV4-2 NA CARGSSLLRALTYEQYF TGTGCCAGGGGCTCCAGCCTGCTCAGGGCCCTAACCTACGAGCAGTACTTC
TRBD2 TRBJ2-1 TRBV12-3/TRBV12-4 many CASSPPGLAPGEQFF TGTGCCAGCAGTCCGCCGGGACTAGCTCCGGGGGAGCAGTTCTTC
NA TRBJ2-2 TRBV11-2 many CASSLVGTGIYTGELFF TGTGCCAGCAGCTTAGTTGGGACTGGAATCTACACCGGGGAGCTGTTTTTT
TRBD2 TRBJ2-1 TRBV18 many CASSPRPRENNEQFF TGTGCCAGCTCACCACGTCCGCGGGAGAATAATGAGCAGTTCTTC
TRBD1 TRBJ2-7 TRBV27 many CASLFASRDRSIYEQYF TGTGCCAGCCTTTTTGCATCCCGGGACAGGAGTATCTACGAGCAGTACTTC
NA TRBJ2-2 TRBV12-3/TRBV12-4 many CASRRGNTGELFF TGTGCCAGCAGACGGGGGAACACCGGGGAGCTGTTTTTT
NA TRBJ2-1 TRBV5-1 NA CASKGGSVQSSYNEQFF TGCGCCAGCAAGGGAGGTAGCGTCCAGAGTTCCTACAATGAGCAGTTCTTC
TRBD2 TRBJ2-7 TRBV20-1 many CSARDVIAGVLYEQYF TGCAGTGCTAGAGATGTGATAGCGGGAGTACTCTACGAGCAGTACTTC
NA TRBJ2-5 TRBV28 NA CASSGTGPGPEETQYF TGTGCCAGCAGTGGGACGGGCCCTGGGCCGGAAGAGACCCAGTACTTC
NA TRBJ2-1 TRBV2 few CARGEYNEQFF TGTGCCAGAGGGGAGTACAATGAGCAGTTCTTC
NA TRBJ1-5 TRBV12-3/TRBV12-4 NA CASRRAERAPDTQHF TGTGCCAGCAGGAGAGCGGAGCGGGCCCCAGATACGCAGCATTTT
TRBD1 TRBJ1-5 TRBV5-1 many CASSPTGDDQPQHF TGCGCCAGCAGCCCGACAGGGGATGATCAGCCCCAGCATTTT
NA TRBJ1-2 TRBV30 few CAWSSTTKGAGYTF TGTGCCTGGAGCTCCACCACTAAGGGTGCTGGCTACACCTTC
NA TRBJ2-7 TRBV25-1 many CASSELREQYF TGTGCCAGCAGTGAATTGCGCGAGCAGTACTTC
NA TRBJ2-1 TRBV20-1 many CSASQATANEQFF TGCAGTGCTAGTCAGGCGACGGCCAATGAGCAGTTCTTC
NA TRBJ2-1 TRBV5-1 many CASQGGTSYNEQFF TGCGCCAGCCAAGGAGGGACCTCCTACAATGAGCAGTTCTTC
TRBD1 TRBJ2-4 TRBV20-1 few CSAPPQGASNIQYF TGCAGTGCTCCTCCCCAGGGGGCCTCAAACATTCAGTACTTC
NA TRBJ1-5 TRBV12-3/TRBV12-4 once CASGSDQPQHF TGTGCCAGCGGTTCAGATCAGCCCCAGCATTTT
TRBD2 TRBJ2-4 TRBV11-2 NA CASSPSGGNIQYF TGTGCCAGCAGCCCGAGCGGGGGGAACATTCAGTACTTC